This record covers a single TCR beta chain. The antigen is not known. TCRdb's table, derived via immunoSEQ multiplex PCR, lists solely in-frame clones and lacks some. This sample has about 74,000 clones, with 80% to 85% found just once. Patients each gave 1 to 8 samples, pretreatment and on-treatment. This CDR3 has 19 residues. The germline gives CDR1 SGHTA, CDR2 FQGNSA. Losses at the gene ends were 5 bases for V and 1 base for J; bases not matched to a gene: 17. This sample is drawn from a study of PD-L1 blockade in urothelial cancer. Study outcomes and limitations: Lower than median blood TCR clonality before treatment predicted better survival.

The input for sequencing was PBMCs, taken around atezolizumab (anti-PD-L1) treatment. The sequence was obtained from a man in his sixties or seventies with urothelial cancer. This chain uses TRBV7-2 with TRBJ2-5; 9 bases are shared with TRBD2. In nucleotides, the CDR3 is TGTGCCAGCAGCCTCAGTCCTCCTCATAGCGGGAGTCTCCAAGAGACCCAGTACTTC. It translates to CASSLSPPHSGSLQETQYF.